The clone carrying this T cell receptor beta chain has only one observation. Its antigen remains unknown. This sample was taken from a study of cytomegalovirus exposure and HLA in healthy donors. Study-wide results and limits: The records held CMV serostatus as the only immune exposure information. Researchers reportedly found TCR beta sequences accurately predicted most subjects' HLA-A and HLA-B alleles.

With 60 Vbeta and 13 Jbeta primers, the PCR was carried out. Method: immunoSEQ multiplex PCR; TCRdb's copy keeps in-frame clones and lacks some. The sample yields under 150,000 clones, around 77% seen once. The V gene end was trimmed by 5 bases and the J gene end by 0 bases; junction bases not matched to a gene: 2. The CDR3 length is 15 residues. Germline V gene lookup returns CDR1 MNHEY and CDR2 SMNVEV (reference sequence). The donors were healthy bone marrow donors. Sequencing used PBMCs. The clonotype comes from a woman in her 30s in good health and CMV-seropositive. The chain uses TRBV27 and TRBJ1-5; TRBD1 agrees at 9 bases. CDR3 sequence: CASSTGGGSNQPQHF. The CDR3 DNA follows: TGTGCCAGCAGTACAGGGGGCGGTAGCAATCAGCCCCAGCATTTT.